These 10 T cell receptor beta chains originate from one sample sequenced in a study of blood T cell repertoires in COVID-19. Sequencing used immunoSEQ multiplex PCR; TCRdb keeps in-frame clones, though not all of them. The sample carries 70,000 to 95,000 clones, around 80% recorded once. Sequencing input: peripheral blood. These receptors came from a man between 60 and 75 years old with COVID-19, enrolled during active disease.

The chain recombines TRBV6-5 with TRBJ1-2; D remains ambiguous. Germline-derived CDR1 and CDR2 are MNHEY and SVGAGI. The V end was cut by 7 bases, the J end by 2 bases, with 14 bases between. The CDR3 has 14 amino acids. The CDR3: CASNNKGVNYGYTF. The CDR3 nucleotides are TGTGCCAGCAACAATAAGGGAGTGAACTATGGCTACACCTTC.

This clone appeared many times. The gene calls are TRBV6-5 and TRBJ2-7; 12 positions match TRBD2. V shed 6 bases and J 2 bases; nucleotides not matched to a gene: 5. Germline CDR1 reads MNHEY; CDR2 reads SVGAGI. The CDR3 length is 15 residues. The CDR3 region has the DNA TGTGCCAGCAGGGCCCGACTAGCGGGGGCCTACGAGCAGTACTTC. Translating gives CASRARLAGAYEQYF.

The gene calls are TRBV7-2 and TRBJ2-1; 10 nucleotides agree with TRBD2. Germline CDR1 and CDR2: SGHTA and FQGNSA. This CDR3 region has 15 residues. Germline trimming cut 3 bases from V and 6 bases from J; bases unmatched to any gene: 5. The chain's CDR3 is CASSFSSGSGNEQFF. DNA for the CDR3: TGTGCCAGCAGCTTCTCTAGCGGGAGTGGCAATGAGCAGTTCTTC.

This rearrangement joins TRBV18 to TRBJ1-1, with 7 bases identical to TRBD1. CDR1 and CDR2 from the germline V gene are KGHSH and LQKENI. CDR3 size: 15 residues. J gave up 1 base and V 4 bases, and 6 bases lay outside the gene matches. The CDR3 coding sequence is TGTGCCAGCTCACTTTGGGGACAGTCGAACACTGAAGCTTTCTTT. It codes for CASSLWGQSNTEAFF.

This clone was found once. The rearrangement links TRBV6-5 to TRBJ1-5; 8 bases fit TRBD1. Per the germline V gene, CDR1 is MNHEY and CDR2 is SVGAGI. J gave up 4 bases and V 6 bases, and 8 bases lay outside the gene matches. The CDR3 extends over 15 amino acids. The CDR3 coding sequence is TGTGCCAGCAGACCCCAGGGGGCCGGTAATCAGCCCCAGCATTTT. Its protein product is CASRPQGAGNQPQHF.

The chain recombines TRBV6-6 with TRBJ1-5; 8 bases align to TRBD1. This CDR3 has 16 amino acids. Germline CDR1 MNHNY, CDR2 SVGAGI (reference sequence). V lost 7 bases and J lost 3; bases outside the gene matches: 11. The CDR3 is CASNPPGTGANQPQHF. The CDR3 coding sequence is TGTGCCAGCAACCCCCCCGGGACAGGAGCCAATCAGCCCCAGCATTTT.

Written as DNA, the CDR3 is TGCGCCAGCAGACAGGGGACCGAAGAGACCCAGTACTTC. It is translated as CASRQGTEETQYF. V gene TRBV5-1 combines with J gene TRBJ2-5; 7 bases fit TRBD1. The CDR3 extends over 13 amino acids. The V segment lost 5 bases and the J segment 3 bases; nucleotides outside the gene matches: 4. In germline, CDR1 is SGHRS, CDR2 YFSETQ. The complete variable domain, with remaining parts taken from reference TRBV5-1 and TRBJ2-5, reads KAGVTQTPRYLIKTRGQQVTLSCSPISGHRSVSWYQQTPGQGLQFLFEYFSETQRNKGNFPGRFSGRQFSNSRSEMNVSTLELGDSALYLCASRQGTEETQYFGPGTRLLVL.

V is TRBV4-1 and J is TRBJ2-3; 7 positions match TRBD2. The CDR3 contains 14 residues. V gave up 1 base and J gave up 5 bases; unmatched junction bases: 3. Germline CDR1 MGHRA, CDR2 YSYEKL. The CDR3 protein is CASSQGLAVDTQYF. The CDR3 nucleotides read TGCGCCAGCAGCCAAGGCCTAGCGGTAGATACGCAGTATTTT.

The rearrangement uses TRBV30 and TRBJ2-3, with a possible D match to TRBD2 (6 bases). The V end was cut by 4 bases, the J end by 5 bases, with 13 bases between. The CDR3 runs to 13 residues. CDR1 is GTSNPN and CDR2 is SVGIG in the germline V gene (reference sequence). Written as DNA, the CDR3 is TGTGCCTGGAACTCGCTGGGGGGAGATACGCAGTATTTT. As protein: CAWNSLGGDTQYF.

The chain recombines TRBV6-5 with TRBJ2-7, with no clear D. V was shortened by 7 bases and J by 6 bases, with 16 bases between the two germline ends. Germline CDR1 and CDR2: MNHEY and SVGAGI. The CDR3 extends over 13 amino acids. Here the CDR3 DNA reads TGTGCCAGCACCGAAACCCCTAGGCGCGAGCAGTACTTC. Its translation: CASTETPRREQYF.